Listed below are T cell receptor beta chains from one sample, sequenced in a study of T cell changes during pregnancy in multiple sclerosis. Data came from immunoSEQ multiplex PCR; TCRdb stores just in-frame clones and leaves some out. Counted here are roughly 68,000 clones, about 90% occurring once; the ten biggest clones make up about 1.4%. The sample consisted of peripheral blood, taken in the second trimester of pregnancy. These receptors were obtained from a female donor in good health, enrolled as a control in a pregnancy study. Both conserved end residues are part of each CDR3. The D gene is left open where the match is weak. The listing skips clone size in some rows; elsewhere it reads once, few, many or a size class.

-,TRBJ1-1,-,TRBV5-8,CASSSLGGLNTEAFF,TGTGCCAGCAGCTCCCTGGGGGGGCTGAACACTGAAGCTTTCTTT
-,TRBJ2-7,TRBD1,TRBV29-1,CSVPGQAYEQYF,TGCAGCGTCCCGGGACAGGCTTACGAGCAGTACTTC
-,TRBJ2-7,TRBD2,TRBV25-1,CASSESNSSGIGPYEQYF,TGTGCCAGCAGTGAATCTAACTCTAGCGGGATAGGGCCCTACGAGCAGTACTTC
-,TRBJ1-2,TRBD1,TRBV27,CAGRSWGTGGGYTF,TGTGCCGGCAGATCGTGGGGGACAGGGGGTGGCTACACCTTC
once,TRBJ2-2,-,TRBV28,CASRSDSTGELFF,TGTGCCAGCAGGTCCGACAGCACCGGGGAGCTGTTTTTT
-,TRBJ1-1,-,TRBV4-2,CASSQESRDTEAFF,TGTGCCAGCAGCCAAGAGTCCCGCGACACTGAAGCTTTCTTT
-,TRBJ2-7,-,TRBV11-3,CASSLGAADEQYF,TGTGCCAGCAGCTTGGGGGCTGCTGACGAGCAGTACTTC
few,TRBJ2-7,TRBD2,TRBV10-2,CASSEYGTSGYEQYF,TGCGCCAGCAGTGAGTACGGGACTAGCGGCTACGAGCAGTACTTC
-,TRBJ1-3,TRBD1,TRBV2,CASSAGTAGNTIYF,TGTGCCAGCAGTGCCGGGACAGCAGGAAACACCATATATTTT
-,TRBJ2-1,TRBD2,TRBV5-4,CASSPGTSGIVDEQFF,TGTGCCAGCAGCCCAGGGACTAGTGGAATTGTGGATGAGCAGTTCTTC
-,TRBJ2-1,-,TRBV10-3,CAISESGRLDNEQFF,TGTGCCATCAGTGAGTCAGGGAGATTGGACAATGAGCAGTTCTTC
-,TRBJ1-1,-,TRBV25-1,CASSDTTGIGDTEAFF,TGTGCCAGCAGTGATACCACAGGGATCGGGGACACTGAAGCTTTCTTT
-,TRBJ2-7,-,TRBV23-1,CASSHYSGFYEQYF,TGCGCCAGCAGTCATTACAGCGGCTTTTACGAGCAGTACTTC
once,TRBJ2-7,TRBD2,TRBV5-1,CASSFTSGSYEQYF,TGCGCCAGCAGCTTTACTAGCGGGAGCTACGAGCAGTACTTC
-,TRBJ2-3,TRBD2,TRBV7-9,CASSWTSGVDTQYF,TGTGCCAGCAGCTGGACTAGCGGAGTAGATACGCAGTATTTT
once,TRBJ2-7,TRBD1,TRBV6-1,CASSEEWGQGAEQYF,TGTGCCAGCAGTGAAGAGTGGGGACAGGGGGCCGAGCAGTACTTC
-,TRBJ2-7,-,TRBV11-2,CASSFRVEQYF,TGTGCCAGCAGCTTCAGGGTAGAGCAGTACTTC
-,TRBJ2-1,TRBD2,TRBV19,CASTPGLADREQFF,TGTGCCAGTACTCCGGGACTAGCGGATCGCGAGCAGTTCTTC
-,TRBJ2-1,TRBD2,TRBV18,CASSTGTSGLDEQFF,TGTGCCAGCTCAACCGGGACTAGCGGTCTGGATGAGCAGTTCTTC
-,TRBJ1-2,TRBD1,TRBV28,CASRPGQSYGYTF,TGTGCCAGCAGACCGGGACAGAGCTATGGCTACACCTTC
-,TRBJ2-7,TRBD1,TRBV30,CAWSVQAGHRGREQYF,TGTGCCTGGAGTGTACAAGCGGGACACAGGGGGCGCGAGCAGTACTTC
-,TRBJ2-3,TRBD1,TRBV27,CASSSGTGVTDTQYF,TGTGCCAGCAGTTCCGGGACAGGGGTCACAGATACGCAGTATTTT
-,TRBJ2-7,-,TRBV7-2,CASSLERGTSYEQYF,TGTGCCAGCAGCTTAGAAAGGGGGACCTCCTACGAGCAGTACTTC
-,TRBJ2-7,-,TRBV7-9,CASRGPGEFPYEQYF,TGTGCCAGCAGGGGGCCGGGGGAGTTCCCCTACGAGCAGTACTTC
-,TRBJ2-3,TRBD2,TRBV18,CASSPREVSLGTDTQYF,TGTGCCAGCTCACCTCGGGAGGTGTCCCTTGGCACAGATACGCAGTATTTT
-,TRBJ1-1,-,TRBV27,CASTLKRSTEAFF,TGTGCCAGCACCTTAAAACGCAGCACTGAAGCTTTCTTT
-,TRBJ1-4,-,TRBV28,CASKGRATNEKLFF,TGTGCCAGCAAGGGGAGGGCAACTAATGAAAAACTGTTTTTT
once,TRBJ2-2,-,TRBV4-2,CASSQESKTGELFF,TGTGCCAGCAGCCAAGAGTCAAAAACCGGGGAGCTGTTTTTT
-,TRBJ1-1,TRBD1,TRBV10-3,CAIYHGQGAPNTEAFF,TGTGCCATCTATCACGGACAGGGGGCGCCGAACACTGAAGCTTTCTTT
-,TRBJ1-1,-,TRBV27,CASRTLMNTEAFF,TGTGCCAGCAGGACACTCATGAACACTGAAGCTTTCTTT
-,TRBJ2-3,-,TRBV19,CASSIGQAVTFTDTQYF,TGTGCCAGTAGTATAGGTCAAGCGGTTACTTTCACAGATACGCAGTATTTT
-,TRBJ2-1,-,TRBV7-9,CASSFPGSSYNEQFF,TGTGCCAGCAGCTTCCCCGGGAGCTCCTACAATGAGCAGTTCTTC
-,TRBJ2-3,TRBD2,TRBV30,CAWSEGVGRGTDTQYF,TGTGCCTGGAGTGAGGGGGTCGGGAGGGGTACAGATACGCAGTATTTT
-,TRBJ2-3,TRBD1,TRBV28,CASRDWTGPIGDTQYF,TGTGCCAGCAGGGATTGGACAGGGCCGATCGGGGATACGCAGTATTTT
-,TRBJ1-1,-,TRBV6-5,CASTRGNVVNTEAFF,TGTGCCAGCACCCGGGGAAATGTGGTGAACACTGAAGCTTTCTTT
-,TRBJ2-7,TRBD2,TRBV29-1,CSVKISGRSSYEQYF,TGCAGCGTTAAGATTAGCGGGCGAAGCTCCTACGAGCAGTACTTC
once,TRBJ1-2,-,TRBV10-3,CAIRQGGTIYGYTF,TGTGCCATCAGACAGGGAGGGACGATCTATGGCTACACCTTC
-,TRBJ1-3,-,TRBV11-2,CASSWRDRFSGNTIYF,TGTGCCAGCAGCTGGCGGGACCGCTTCTCTGGAAACACCATATATTTT
-,TRBJ2-5,-,TRBV5-1,CASSPGDGETQYF,TGCGCCAGCAGTCCGGGGGATGGGGAGACCCAGTACTTC
-,TRBJ1-5,-,TRBV7-8,CASSLGAYSNQPQHF,TGTGCCAGCAGCTTAGGGGCCTATAGCAATCAGCCCCAGCATTTT
-,TRBJ2-7,-,TRBV27,CASSNRISYEQYF,TGTGCCAGCAGTAACAGGATCTCCTACGAGCAGTACTTC
-,TRBJ2-1,-,TRBV27,CASSRVSSLGPYEQFF,TGTGCCAGCAGCCGAGTCTCGTCACTCGGTCCCTATGAGCAGTTCTTC
-,TRBJ2-1,TRBD2,TRBV5-6,CASSSGLAGGNNEQFF,TGTGCCAGCAGCTCCGGACTAGCGGGAGGTAACAATGAGCAGTTCTTC
-,TRBJ1-2,TRBD1,TRBV28,CASTTGGANYGYTF,TGTGCCAGCACTACAGGGGGAGCTAACTATGGCTACACCTTC
-,TRBJ1-5,-,TRBV23-1,CASSQSGGAYSNQPQHF,TGCGCCAGCAGTCAATCGGGAGGGGCCTATAGCAATCAGCCCCAGCATTTT
once,TRBJ2-2,-,TRBV4-3,CASSPSRAGARTGELFF,TGCGCCAGCAGCCCCTCCAGAGCAGGGGCTCGAACCGGGGAGCTGTTTTTT
-,TRBJ2-7,TRBD2,TRBV5-4,CASSLVLAGLYREQYF,TGTGCCAGCAGCTTGGTACTAGCGGGGTTGTATCGCGAGCAGTACTTC
-,TRBJ1-1,-,TRBV19,CASSIIGNTEAFF,TGTGCCAGTAGTATAATCGGGAACACTGAAGCTTTCTTT
-,TRBJ2-7,TRBD1,TRBV28,CASSPAGTGGFHEQYF,TGTGCCAGCAGCCCAGCCGGGACAGGGGGCTTCCACGAGCAGTACTTC
-,TRBJ2-7,-,TRBV14,CASSRSGTFPHKPYF,TGTGCCAGCAGTCGTTCCGGGACATTTCCACACAAGCCGTACTTC
-,TRBJ2-5,TRBD1,TRBV11-1,CASRSGGRNVQETQYF,TGTGCCAGCAGATCAGGGGGCCGAAATGTCCAAGAGACCCAGTACTTC
-,TRBJ2-7,TRBD2,TRBV5-6,CASSLGLTAYEQYF,TGTGCCAGCAGCCTGGGACTAACCGCCTACGAGCAGTACTTC
-,TRBJ2-2,TRBD1,TRBV28,CASTDQGARAGELFF,TGTGCCAGCACTGATCAGGGGGCGCGGGCCGGGGAGCTGTTTTTT
-,TRBJ1-4,-,TRBV14,CASPHGTLNEKLFF,TGTGCCAGCCCTCATGGGACTCTCAATGAAAAACTGTTTTTT
-,TRBJ2-2,-,TRBV10-2,CASTSGVNTGELFF,TGCGCCAGCACCTCGGGAGTGAACACCGGGGAGCTGTTTTTT